The present T cell receptor (beta chain) was sequenced within a study of T cell responses to AZD1222 COVID-19 vaccine. Regarding the study as a whole: Donor demographics were predominantly white British with a female majority; clonal diversity may be underestimated.

Regarding this clone: The target antigen is unknown.

Assay: immunoSEQ multiplex PCR; the TCRdb copy retains only in-frame clones and omits some. The table records about 180,000 clones, around nine tenths of them present only once. V lost 1 base and J lost 6, with 9 bases in between. The germline V gene encodes CDR1 SEHNR and CDR2 FQNEAQ (reference sequence). This CDR3 is 13 amino acids long. Sequenced material: peripheral blood, taken 28 days after the second AZD1222 dose. The source is an adult who received the AZD1222 COVID-19 vaccine. The J gene is TRBJ1-1, the V gene TRBV7-9; no firm D call. CDR3 sequence (DNA): TGTGCCAGCAGCTTAGATGGGAGAGCTGAAGCTTTCTTT. This encodes CASSLDGRAEAFF. The full variable domain, completed using reference TRBV7-9 and TRBJ1-1, is DTGVSQNPRHKITKRGQNVTFRCDPISEHNRLYWYRQTLGQGPEFLTYFQNEAQLEKSRLLSDRFSAERPKGSFSTLEIQRTEQGDSAMYLCASSLDGRAEAFFGQGTRLTVV.